This T cell receptor (beta chain) was identified in a study of identical twins. Study-level results: Zero-insertion analyses might be partly confounded by invariant T cells like MAIT and iNKT.

CDR3 length: 17 residues. The germline CDR1 and CDR2 sequences are MDHEN and SYDVKM. V lost 6 bases and J lost 0; bases outside the gene matches: 6. Using its own MiXCR run on the 5' RACE reads, TCRdb lists one record per CDR3 protein. The repertoire holds more than 400,000 distinct CDR3 sequences, with 13% to 15% as singletons. Comments on this clonotype: Its antigen is not identified. The missing conserved phenylalanine or tryptophan at the end of this CDR3 makes a read error likely.

Healthy Caucasians supplied all donations. In addition, the sample was reused for a study of yellow fever vaccine responses in identical twins.

This rearrangement joins TRBV28 to TRBJ2-6; 9 nucleotides match TRBD1. The origin of this receptor is a woman aged 18-29 years in good health. Material: CD4+ T cells sorted from blood. CDR3: CASSKQGAPSGANVLTL. The CDR3 nucleotides are TGTGCCAGCAGCAAACAGGGGGCACCCTCTGGGGCCAACGTCCTGACTCTC.